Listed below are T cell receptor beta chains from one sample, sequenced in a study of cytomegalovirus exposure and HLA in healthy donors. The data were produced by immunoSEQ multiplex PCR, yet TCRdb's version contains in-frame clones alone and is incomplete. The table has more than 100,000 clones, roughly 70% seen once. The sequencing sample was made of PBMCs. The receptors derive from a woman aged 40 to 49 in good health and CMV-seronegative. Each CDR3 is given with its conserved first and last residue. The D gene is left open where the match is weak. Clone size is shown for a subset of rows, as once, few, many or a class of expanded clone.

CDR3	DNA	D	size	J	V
CASSLGLTGGYEQYF	TGTGCCAGCAGCTTGGGCCTTACAGGGGGATACGAGCAGTACTTC	TRBD1	NA	TRBJ2-7	TRBV7-8
CASSVIYRAAGYTF	TGTGCCAGCAGCGTGATTTACAGGGCTGCTGGCTACACCTTC	NA	few	TRBJ1-2	TRBV7-2
CARSRDRGYEQYF	TGTGCCAGGAGTAGGGACAGGGGGTACGAGCAGTACTTC	NA	NA	TRBJ2-7	TRBV21-1
CASSPGTGGNQPQHF	TGTGCCAGCAGCCCGGGGACAGGGGGCAATCAGCCCCAGCATTTT	TRBD1	NA	TRBJ1-5	TRBV5-4
CASSKPCVAKNIQYF	TGTGCCAGCAGCAAACCGTGTGTAGCCAAAAACATTCAGTACTTC	NA	NA	TRBJ2-4	TRBV21-1
CASSLGAGTGYNEQFF	TGTGCCAGCAGCTTGGGAGCGGGGACAGGATACAATGAGCAGTTCTTC	NA	NA	TRBJ2-1	TRBV5-4
CASSLYDWSGGQPQHF	TGTGCCAGCAGTTTATACGACTGGAGTGGTGGGCAGCCCCAGCATTTT	NA	NA	TRBJ1-5	TRBV28
CASSVAGQGGYEQYF	TGTGCCAGCAGCGTCGCTGGACAGGGGGGGTACGAGCAGTACTTC	TRBD1	NA	TRBJ2-7	TRBV9
CASSLLSGRMVDTQYF	TGTGCCAGCAGCTTACTCAGCGGGAGGATGGTAGATACGCAGTATTTT	TRBD2	few	TRBJ2-3	TRBV7-9
CASSGAGSSNQPQHF	TGTGCCAGCAGTGGTGCAGGGTCTAGCAATCAGCCCCAGCATTTT	NA	NA	TRBJ1-5	TRBV2
CASSIHISYEQYF	TGTGCCAGTAGTATACACATCTCCTACGAGCAGTACTTC	NA	NA	TRBJ2-7	TRBV19
CASSLGAGGLYEQFF	TGTGCCAGCAGCTTGGGAGCGGGGGGGCTCTATGAGCAGTTCTTC	TRBD2	NA	TRBJ2-1	TRBV5-4
CASSVLPTGYNYGYTF	TGTGCCAGCAGCGTACTACCGACAGGATATAACTATGGCTACACCTTC	NA	few	TRBJ1-2	TRBV9
CASSYLVPGQGYTF	TGTGCCAGCAGCTACCTGGTCCCAGGGCAAGGCTACACCTTC	NA	NA	TRBJ1-2	TRBV7-9
CAISESRTLGGDTQYF	TGTGCCATCAGTGAGTCTCGCACACTAGGTGGGGATACGCAGTATTTT	NA	once	TRBJ2-3	TRBV10-3
CASYRTGNSYEQYF	TGTGCCAGCTACCGGACAGGGAACTCCTACGAGCAGTACTTC	TRBD1	NA	TRBJ2-7	TRBV18
CASSHEARRQPQHF	TGCGCCAGCAGCCACGAGGCCAGAAGACAGCCCCAGCATTTT	NA	NA	TRBJ1-5	TRBV4-1
CAWSVAETQYF	TGTGCCTGGAGTGTAGCGGAGACCCAGTACTTC	NA	NA	TRBJ2-5	TRBV30
CASSPQGAGNQPQHF	TGTGCCAGCAGTCCGCAGGGGGCGGGCAATCAGCCCCAGCATTTT	TRBD1	NA	TRBJ1-5	TRBV6-6
CASSLMGVQTNTEAFF	TGCGCCAGCAGCTTAATGGGCGTACAGACGAACACTGAAGCTTTCTTT	NA	few	TRBJ1-1	TRBV5-1
CASSNRQSLETQYF	TGTGCCAGCAGCAACAGACAGAGCCTCGAGACCCAGTACTTC	NA	NA	TRBJ2-5	TRBV7-2
CASRGLGQGATDTQYF	TGTGCCAGTCGCGGCCTCGGACAGGGGGCAACAGATACGCAGTATTTT	TRBD1	NA	TRBJ2-3	TRBV19
CASSLGPSGGGGETQYF	TGTGCCAGCAGCTTAGGCCCTAGCGGGGGTGGAGGAGAGACCCAGTACTTC	TRBD2	NA	TRBJ2-5	TRBV7-6
CASSLAGRAFGDIQYF	TGTGCCAGCAGCTTGGCCGGGAGAGCTTTTGGGGACATTCAGTACTTC	NA	NA	TRBJ2-4	TRBV5-6
CASSLWGENTEAFF	TGTGCCAGCAGCTTATGGGGAGAGAACACTGAAGCTTTCTTT	NA	NA	TRBJ1-1	TRBV7-2
CASSLIGSRSNEQFF	TGTGCCAGCAGCTTGATCGGGAGTAGGTCAAATGAGCAGTTCTTC	NA	NA	TRBJ2-1	TRBV5-4
CAIADHNEQFF	TGTGCCATAGCGGACCACAATGAGCAGTTCTTC	NA	few	TRBJ2-1	TRBV10-3
CASSVASAPSQETQYF	TGTGCCAGCAGCGTAGCCAGCGCCCCCTCACAAGAGACCCAGTACTTC	NA	few	TRBJ2-5	TRBV9
CASSVVGSGTFTDTQYF	TGTGCCAGCAGCGTAGTGGGTAGCGGGACTTTCACAGATACGCAGTATTTT	TRBD2	few	TRBJ2-3	TRBV9
CASSEGQGYATNEKLFF	TGCGCCAGCAGTGAGGGACAGGGCTATGCAACTAATGAAAAACTGTTTTTT	TRBD1	NA	TRBJ1-4	TRBV5-1
CASSPGSSRETQYF	TGCGCCAGCAGCCCCGGGAGCAGCAGGGAGACCCAGTACTTC	NA	once	TRBJ2-5	TRBV5-1
CASSLYRESIDEQFF	TGTGCCAGCAGTTTATACCGGGAGAGTATTGATGAGCAGTTCTTC	NA	NA	TRBJ2-1	TRBV27
CASSSENGLASYEQYF	TGTGCCAGCAGCTCCGAAAACGGACTCGCCTCCTACGAGCAGTACTTC	NA	NA	TRBJ2-7	TRBV7-2
CASSLAEPPYEQYF	TGTGCCAGCAGCTTGGCGGAGCCACCTTACGAGCAGTACTTC	NA	NA	TRBJ2-7	TRBV7-2